The rows below give T cell receptor beta chains drawn from one sample of a study of T cell repertoires in cytomegalovirus infection. These receptors' targets are unknown. TCRdb reprocessed the reads via MiXCR and lists one record per CDR3 protein. The sample has some 590,000 distinct CDR3 sequences, 35% to 50% seen once; the top ten hold around 50%. Sequences were derived from cultured PBMCs, sampled from culture after CMV antigen stimulation. These receptors were obtained from a human donor in good health (CMV status not recorded). Some clones in this sample may be carry-over from other donors' samples. Both conserved end residues are part of each CDR3. A D gene is named only where the DNA matches it firmly. The listing skips clone size in some rows; elsewhere it reads once, few, many or a size class.

abundance,v_gene,d_gene,j_gene,CDR3aa,CDR3nt
NA,TRBV6-6,NA,TRBJ2-1,CASSISGEQFF,TGTGCCAGCAGTATATCTGGTGAGCAGTTCTTC
NA,TRBV2,NA,TRBJ1-2,CASSERQLNYGYTF,TGTGCCAGCAGTGAACGGCAACTAAACTATGGCTACACCTTC
few,TRBV6-1,TRBD1,TRBJ1-5,CASSPPTGGYQPQHF,TGTGCCAGCAGTCCACCGACAGGGGGCTATCAGCCCCAGCATTTT
few,TRBV24-1,NA,TRBJ2-2,CATARGSDTGELFF,TGTGCCACCGCACGGGGCTCGGACACCGGGGAGCTGTTTTTT
NA,TRBV24-1,TRBD1,TRBJ2-1,CATRGPGGEQFF,TGTGCCACCAGAGGTCCAGGGGGTGAGCAGTTCTTC
NA,TRBV4-1,TRBD2,TRBJ2-1,CASSQDSGLAEYNEQFF,TGCGCCAGCAGCCAAGATTCGGGACTAGCGGAGTACAATGAGCAGTTCTTC
few,TRBV19,NA,TRBJ1-5,CASSIGEGYQPQHF,TGTGCCAGTAGTATAGGGGAGGGCTATCAGCCCCAGCATTTT
NA,TRBV19,NA,TRBJ1-2,CASYFPNYGYTF,TGTGCCTCCTATTTTCCTAACTATGGCTACACCTTC
NA,TRBV10-2,NA,TRBJ2-7,CASSDPQGLAVSYEQYF,TGCGCCAGCAGTGACCCCCAGGGGCTAGCGGTCTCCTACGAGCAGTACTTC
few,TRBV4-1,NA,TRBJ2-7,CASSQDSGGASDEQYF,TGCGCCAGCAGCCAAGATTCGGGCGGGGCCTCGGACGAGCAGTACTTC
NA,TRBV28,TRBD1,TRBJ2-4,CASSSRGFTGGATKNIQYF,TGTGCCAGCAGTTCTCGGGGTTTTACAGGGGGCGCCACCAAAAACATTCAGTACTTC
NA,TRBV12-3/TRBV12-4,NA,TRBJ1-1,CARAGISEAFF,TGTGCCAGAGCAGGTATCTCTGAAGCTTTCTTT
few,TRBV4-3,NA,TRBJ2-1,CASSPLGSSYNEQFF,TGCGCCAGCAGCCCCCTAGGGTCGTCCTACAATGAGCAGTTCTTC
NA,TRBV20-1,TRBD2,TRBJ2-5,CSARMPSGTGETQYF,TGCAGTGCTAGGATGCCTAGCGGGACGGGGGAGACCCAGTACTTC
NA,TRBV28,NA,TRBJ2-1,CASSLPRGMGNEQFF,TGTGCCAGCAGTTTACCCAGGGGCATGGGTAATGAGCAGTTCTTC
many,TRBV7-2,NA,TRBJ2-3,CASSSDGYTQYF,TGTGCCAGCAGCTCGGACGGATATACGCAGTATTTT
few,TRBV12-3/TRBV12-4,TRBD2,TRBJ2-2,CASSFLAGVSGELFF,TGTGCCAGCAGTTTTCTAGCGGGAGTGTCCGGGGAGCTGTTTTTT
few,TRBV7-8,NA,TRBJ2-7,CASSFLQGGASYEQYF,TGTGCCAGCAGCTTTCTACAGGGGGGGGCCTCCTACGAGCAGTACTTC
many,TRBV7-4,NA,TRBJ2-7,CASSFSAGGPYEQYF,TGTGCCAGCAGCTTCAGCGCAGGGGGGCCCTACGAGCAGTACTTC
NA,TRBV7-9,NA,TRBJ1-5,CASSLGHRQPQHF,TGTGCCAGCAGCTTGGGCCACAGACAGCCCCAGCATTTT
NA,TRBV6-2/TRBV6-3,TRBD1,TRBJ1-5,CASRLTGGRIGNQPQHF,TGTGCCAGCAGACTAACAGGGGGCCGGATTGGCAATCAGCCCCAGCATTTT
NA,TRBV6-5,NA,TRBJ2-5,CASSYSWSEGETQYF,TGTGCCAGCAGTTACTCGTGGTCGGAAGGAGAGACCCAGTACTTC
once,TRBV7-4,TRBD1,TRBJ1-5,CASSLHRGTGGAYSNQPQHF,TGTGCCAGCAGCTTACACCGAGGGACAGGGGGCGCATATAGCAATCAGCCCCAGCATTTT